Described below is a single T cell receptor beta chain sequence and its context. What this receptor recognizes is not known. Per-base quality was not reported, and no clone a single base away is much larger than it. The time point label, as the study defines it: patch test 3, about 24 weeks after DPC sensitization. What the treatment or condition label conveys for this sample: therapeutic diphenylcyclopropenone sensitization with weekly scalp DPC. Blood at each patch-test visit was drawn before the patch test was applied. Eligible patients were aged 18 to 70, diagnosed with alopecia, deemed suitable for DPC therapy, and excluded if pregnant. Total RNA was extracted from unfractionated whole blood collected in Tempus Blood RNA tubes. Libraries were constructed by RACE. The reads were generated on a NextSeq 500. During library preparation, unique molecular identifiers were attached to individual cDNA molecules so that TCRs could be counted in a quantitative, reproducible way. Both TCR alpha and TCR beta chains were sequenced from each blood RNA sample. In the source study's methods: A median of roughly 98,000 TCRs per sample was observed, with a range of about 20,000 to 750,000. The Decombinator software suite was used to annotate the V, J and CDR3 of the TCR reads. For PS versus PT1 abundance plots, all samples were subsampled to the same number of TCRs (28,000). Expanded TCRs were defined as absent before sensitization and observed at least eight times at the 2-week time point. Starting from the raw public reads, TCRdb applied fastp trimming at Q25, assembled clones with MiXCR and retained in-frame beta chains. Identical CDR3 proteins give one entry, which carries the most common genes and DNA. TCRdb's processing, not the authors' own work, is the source of the V and J calls. The sample table holds around 130,000 distinct CDR3 sequences, of which roughly 12% were seen once. The top ten constitute about 2.4% of the sample.

Trimming at the junction amounts to 6 bases on V and 6 bases on J, and the germline ends lie 13 bases apart. The CDR3, cysteine through phenylalanine, is 12 amino acids long. Here the CDR3 DNA is all that survives: 36 bases in frame from base 1. According to the germline V gene, CDR1 reads SQVTM and CDR2 reads ANQGSEA. These data are taken from a study of human T cells and chemical hapten exposure (dated by TCRdb to the early 2020s). For context, the study as a whole: For sensitization, 2% DPC in acetone was applied to a 2 cm by 2 cm area of upper inner arm skin. Patients additionally received weekly therapeutic DPC doses to the scalp throughout the approximately 24-week study period. Patch testing was done on the upper back using Finn chambers containing 0.01% DPC, and results were scored after 6 days according to International Contact Dermatitis Research Group standards. Most of the patients in the cohort were female, and the cohort covered alopecia areata with under or over 50% scalp involvement, alopecia totalis and alopecia universalis. Libraries were pooled for sequencing, and variation in per-sample TCR yields was attributed mainly to small differences in library volumes within the pool. The study tracked peripheral blood TCR repertoire changes in vivo during primary and secondary sensitization to the hapten diphenylcyclopropenone (DPC) in alopecia patients. Blood samples were taken from patients before sensitization (week 0) and then at 2, 6 and about 24 weeks after DPC sensitization. Blood for TCR sequencing was provided by twenty-nine alopecia patients at one to four time points (pre-sensitization, 2, 6 and 24 weeks). General findings and caveats noted by the study authors: Expanded TCRs formed significantly more large CDR3 similarity clusters than pre-sensitization or healthy control sets, consistent with antigen-driven responses. After repeated subsampling, changes were observed in the strength of the expansion versus patch-test correlation and in the threshold at which the correlation became significant. DPC sensitization did not change how many TCRs were above 1 in 1000 frequency, and no evidence was found of alterations in global repertoire structure. Patch test score was positively correlated with the number of PT1 expanded TCRs, with significance at thresholds 8, 16 and 32 but not at 4. Because all patients had alopecia, a presumed autoimmune disease, the immune response of the patients might differ from that of healthy individuals.

The source of this sequence is a woman aged 45-65 years with alopecia areata. Some clones in this sample may be carry-over from other donors' samples. The source was whole blood, collected in connection with sensitization to the hapten diphenylcyclopropenone (DPC). Recombination joined TRBV29-1 with TRBJ2-3, and possibly TRBD2, on 5 matching bases. The nucleotides read TGCAGCGTCGAGGGATTTGAGGATACGCAGTATTTT. Its protein reads: CSVEGFEDTQYF.